The 15 T cell receptor beta chains below were found in one sample sequenced in a study of a mutant IDH1 vaccine in newly diagnosed glioma. Described time point: baseline, week 1 (first vaccination visit). The treatment was: pre-vaccination baseline after standard-of-care therapy. The assay was immunoSEQ multiplex PCR, and TCRdb's table has in-frame clones only and misses some. The table includes about 20,000 clones, approximately 85% detected once. Sequencing was performed on PBMCs, taken from a glioma patient treated with radiotherapy, temozolomide or both. These receptor sequences come from a man in his forties with glioma.

V is TRBV30 and J is TRBJ2-3, with 14 bases matching TRBD2. Germline V gives CDR1 GTSNPN, CDR2 SVGIG (reference sequence). The CDR3 consists of 16 residues. Trimming took 3 bases from V and 2 from J; bases not matched to a gene: 4. In nucleotides, the CDR3 is TGTGCCTGGAGCCTGGGACTAGCGGGGGACACAGATACGCAGTATTTT. It yields the protein CAWSLGLAGDTDTQYF.

This clone has only one observation. The chain has TRBV4-2 and TRBJ1-5; D not resolved. Per the germline V gene, CDR1 is LGHNA and CDR2 is YNFKEQ. V gave up 0 bases and J gave up 3 bases, with 12 bases separating them. This CDR3 region has 16 residues. CDR3 nucleotides: TGTGCCAGCAGCCAAGAAGAGGGTTTGGACAATCAGCCCCAGCATTTT. Translation: CASSQEEGLDNQPQHF.

This chain joins TRBV25-1 and TRBJ1-2; D gene unclear. CDR3 length: 13 residues. The ends were cut back, 5 bases at V and 7 bases at J, with 14 bases in the middle. Germline V gene sequence: CDR1 MGHDK, CDR2 SYGVNS. The CDR3 here is CASSSPGNGGYTF. CDR3 DNA: TGTGCCAGCAGTAGCCCAGGAAATGGTGGCTACACCTTC.

The chain combines TRBV10-3 with TRBJ2-7, with D perhaps matching TRBD1 (5 bases). V lost 3 bases and J 5 bases, leaving 8 bases between the germline ends. The CDR3 is made up of 12 amino acids. The V gene's germline CDR1 is ENHRY and CDR2 SYGVKD. CDR3 region: CAISDDSDEQYV. The CDR3 DNA is TGTGCCATCAGTGACGACAGTGACGAGCAGTACGTC.

The V and J genes are TRBV6-5 and TRBJ1-1; 11 nucleotides align to TRBD1. Germline CDR1 MNHEY, CDR2 SVGAGI. The CDR3 totals 15 residues. Losses at the gene ends were 5 bases for V and 3 bases for J; bases not matched to a gene: 5. This CDR3 reads CASSRPGQGDTEAFF. The CDR3 DNA follows: TGTGCCAGCAGTCGCCCGGGACAGGGGGACACTGAAGCTTTCTTT.

J is TRBJ1-6 and V is TRBV18; D is uncertain. CDR1 is KGHSH, CDR2 LQKENI, per germline. Trimming left V 5 bases short and J 8 bases short, with 10 bases between. The CDR3 spans 13 residues. The CDR3 DNA reads as TGTGCCAGCTCAGAGGAGGGAGATTCACCCCTCCACTTT. Protein product: CASSEEGDSPLHF.

This clone was seen once. The chain links TRBV6-5 to TRBJ2-2, with D possibly TRBD1 on 6 matching bases. The CDR3 is 13 amino acids. Trimming left V 6 bases short and J 6 bases short, with 11 bases between. Germline CDR1 MNHEY, CDR2 SVGAGI. DNA of the CDR3: TGTGCCAGCAGACCAGGGGTCGCCGGGGAGCTGTTTTTT. Its translation is CASRPGVAGELFF.

The V and J genes are TRBV5-4 and TRBJ1-5, with 7 bases that match TRBD1. The CDR3 length is 15 residues. Trimming at V came to 0 bases and at J to 3 bases, leaving 3 bases not matched to a gene. Germline assignment: CDR1 SGHNT and CDR2 YYREEE (reference sequence). CDR3 in amino acids: CASSLDRGNNQPQHF. CDR3 nucleotide sequence: TGTGCCAGCAGCTTGGACAGGGGAAACAATCAGCCCCAGCATTTT.

V and J are TRBV2 and TRBJ2-3; D perhaps matches TRBD1 (5 bases). Looked up from germline, CDR1 is SNHLY and CDR2 is FYNNEI. This CDR3 spans 15 amino acids. With 4 bases removed from V and 2 bases from J, the gap between germline ends came to 13 bases. CDR3 nucleotide sequence: TGTGCCAGCAGTGGTCGGACAAGAGACACAGATACGCAGTATTTT. Translation gives CASSGRTRDTDTQYF.

A few counts support this clone. V is TRBV30 and J is TRBJ1-5, with D tentatively TRBD1 (5 bases). This CDR3 has 13 residues. V shed 3 bases and J shed 6 bases, with 12 bases lying between them. The germline CDR1 and CDR2 sequences are GTSNPN and SVGIG (reference sequence). CDR3 in amino acids: CAWRSGRGQPQHF. CDR3 coding DNA: TGTGCCTGGAGGTCCGGGAGGGGTCAGCCCCAGCATTTT.

The chain couples TRBV2 to TRBJ1-5; 9 nucleotides match TRBD1. J was trimmed by 7 bases and V by 5 bases; bases with no gene match: 6. The CDR3 has 14 amino acids. CDR1 and CDR2 (germline): SNHLY, FYNNEI. The CDR3 here is CASSTDRGGQPQHF. CDR3 bases: TGTGCCAGCAGTACGGACAGGGGAGGCCAGCCCCAGCATTTT.

The V gene is TRBV7-6, the J gene TRBJ1-6; 9 nucleotides match TRBD1. With V trimmed by 5 bases and J by 7 bases, 6 bases remained unmatched. Germline loops: CDR1 SGHVS, CDR2 FNYEAQ. The CDR3 is 15 residues long. The DNA for the CDR3 is TGTGCCAGCAGCCCCCAAGACAGGGGGAATTCACCCCTCCACTTT. Translating gives CASSPQDRGNSPLHF.

The rearrangement joins TRBV12-2 to TRBJ2-7; TRBD2 is the table's D call, not checked against the DNA. TRBV12-2 represents a pseudogene. The CDR3 runs to 15 residues. CDR3 residues: CASRFGTSESYEQYF. In DNA form, the CDR3 reads TGTGCAAGTCGCTTCGGGACTAGCGAGTCCTACGAGCAGTACTTC.

The gene calls are TRBV6-1 and TRBJ1-3, with D tentatively TRBD1 (6 bases). The germline gives CDR1 MNHNS, CDR2 SASEGT. This CDR3 region has 14 residues. Between the trimmed V and J ends, which lost 11 bases and 0 bases, there was a span of 14 bases. DNA of the CDR3: TGTGCCGGACGACAGGCGAGCTCTGGAAACACCATATATTTT. This encodes CAGRQASSGNTIYF.

This chain joins TRBV19 and TRBJ1-2; a weak D match, TRBD1 (5 bases). Trimming removed 3 bases from V and 6 bases from J, with 11 bases in between. This CDR3 spans 13 amino acids. Germline V lookup: CDR1 LNHDA, CDR2 SQIVND (reference sequence). DNA for the CDR3: TGTGCCAGTAGTATGAAGGGGATGGATGGCTACACCTTC. Residues: CASSMKGMDGYTF.